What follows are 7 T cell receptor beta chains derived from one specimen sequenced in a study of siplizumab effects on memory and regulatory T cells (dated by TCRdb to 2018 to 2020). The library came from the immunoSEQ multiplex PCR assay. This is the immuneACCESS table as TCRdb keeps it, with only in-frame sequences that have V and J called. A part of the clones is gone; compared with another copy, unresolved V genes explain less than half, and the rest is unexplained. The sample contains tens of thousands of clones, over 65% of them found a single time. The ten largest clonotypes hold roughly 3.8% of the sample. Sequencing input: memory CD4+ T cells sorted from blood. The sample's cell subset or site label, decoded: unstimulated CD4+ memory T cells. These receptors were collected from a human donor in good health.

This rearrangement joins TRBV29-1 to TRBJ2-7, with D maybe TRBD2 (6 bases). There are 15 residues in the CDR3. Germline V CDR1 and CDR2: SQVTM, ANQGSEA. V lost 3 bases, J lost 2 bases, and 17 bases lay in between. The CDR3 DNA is TGCAGCGTTGAGGGGCCGGGACTCTCCCCCTACGAGCAGTACTTC. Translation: CSVEGPGLSPYEQYF.

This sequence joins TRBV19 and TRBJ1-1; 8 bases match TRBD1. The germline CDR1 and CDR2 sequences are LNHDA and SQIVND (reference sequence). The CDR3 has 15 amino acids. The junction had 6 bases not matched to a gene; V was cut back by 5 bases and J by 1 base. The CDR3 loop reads CASSDIGTGNTEAFF. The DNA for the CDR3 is TGTGCCAGTAGTGATATAGGGACAGGGAACACTGAAGCTTTCTTT. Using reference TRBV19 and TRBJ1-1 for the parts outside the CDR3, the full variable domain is DGGITQSPKYLFRKEGQNVTLSCEQNLNHDAMYWYRQDPGQGLRLIYYSQIVNDFQKGDIAEGYSVSREKKESFPLTVTSAQKNPTAFYLCASSDIGTGNTEAFFGQGTRLTVV.

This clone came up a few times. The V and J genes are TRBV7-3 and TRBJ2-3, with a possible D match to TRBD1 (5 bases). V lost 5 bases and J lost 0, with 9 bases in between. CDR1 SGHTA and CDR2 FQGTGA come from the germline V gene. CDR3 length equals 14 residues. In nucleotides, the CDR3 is TGTGCCAGCAGCCGACAGCCTAGCACAGATACGCAGTATTTT. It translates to CASSRQPSTDTQYF.

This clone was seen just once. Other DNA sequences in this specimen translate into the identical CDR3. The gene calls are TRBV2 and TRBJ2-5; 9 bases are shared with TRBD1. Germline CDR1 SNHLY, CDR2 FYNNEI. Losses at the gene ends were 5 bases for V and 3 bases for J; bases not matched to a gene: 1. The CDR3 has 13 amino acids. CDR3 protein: CASSRDREETQYF. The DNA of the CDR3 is TGTGCCAGCAGTCGGGACAGGGAAGAGACCCAGTACTTC.

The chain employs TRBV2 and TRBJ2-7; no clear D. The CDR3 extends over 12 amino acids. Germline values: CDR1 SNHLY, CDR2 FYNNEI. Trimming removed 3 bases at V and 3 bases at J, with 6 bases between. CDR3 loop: CASSDHSYEQYF. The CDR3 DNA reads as TGTGCCAGCAGTGACCACAGCTACGAGCAGTACTTC.

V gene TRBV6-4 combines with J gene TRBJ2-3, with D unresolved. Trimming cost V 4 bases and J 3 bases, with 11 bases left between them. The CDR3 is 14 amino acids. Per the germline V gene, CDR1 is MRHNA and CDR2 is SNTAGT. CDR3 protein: CASSVGGATDTQYF. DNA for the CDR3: TGTGCCAGCAGTGTTGGTGGAGCTACAGATACGCAGTATTTT.

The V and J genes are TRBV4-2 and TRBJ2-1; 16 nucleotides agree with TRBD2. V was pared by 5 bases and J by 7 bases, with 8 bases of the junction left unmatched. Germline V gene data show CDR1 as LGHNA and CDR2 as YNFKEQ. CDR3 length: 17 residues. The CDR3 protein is CASSYGTSGRAGNEQFF. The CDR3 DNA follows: TGTGCCAGCAGCTACGGGACTAGCGGGAGGGCGGGTAATGAGCAGTTCTTC.